The 13 T cell receptor beta chains listed next were all sequenced from one sample in a study of T cell changes during pregnancy in multiple sclerosis. The repertoire was sequenced with immunoSEQ multiplex PCR; TCRdb's copy has only in-frame clones and lacks some. The sample has approximately 18,000 clones, 70% to 90% seen once. The material sequenced was CD8+ T cells from peripheral blood mononuclear cells, taken in the second trimester of pregnancy. The receptors come from a female donor in good health, enrolled as a control in a pregnancy study.

The chain carries TRBV4-3 and TRBJ1-5; perhaps TRBD1 as D (5 bases). Germline V gene lookup returns CDR1 LGHNA and CDR2 YSLEER. The CDR3 runs 18 residues. V lost 0 bases and J 4 bases, leaving 19 bases between the germline ends. This CDR3 is CASSQDPAGTVLNQPQHF. CDR3 bases: TGCGCCAGCAGCCAAGATCCGGCGGGGACGGTCCTTAATCAGCCCCAGCATTTT.

The chain couples TRBV7-2 to TRBJ2-7; TRBD1 aligns across 11 bases. V gave up 1 base and J gave up 4 bases; unmatched junction bases: 6. The CDR3 has 16 residues. Germline CDR1 and CDR2: SGHTA and FQGNSA. The CDR3 coding sequence is TGTGCCAGCAGCTTAGAAGGACAGGGGGCTTGGTACGAGCAGTACTTC. This gives the protein CASSLEGQGAWYEQYF.

This sequence joins TRBV27 and TRBJ1-5; D unclear. Germline CDR1 reads MNHEY; CDR2 reads SMNVEV (reference sequence). The V end was cut by 4 bases, the J end by 0 bases, with 4 bases between. This CDR3 is built from 13 residues. The CDR3, as DNA: TGTGCCAGCAGTTCCTATAGCAATCAGCCCCAGCATTTT. Translating gives CASSSYSNQPQHF.

This sequence joins TRBV6-5 and TRBJ2-5; a possible D gene is TRBD1 (6 bases). Germline CDR1 is MNHEY and CDR2 is SVGAGI. V was pared by 4 bases and J by 5 bases, with 14 bases between. The CDR3 extends over 14 amino acids. The CDR3 spells CASSFRQAAETQYF. In nucleotides, the CDR3 is TGTGCCAGCAGTTTCCGACAGGCGGCGGAGACCCAGTACTTC.

This chain links TRBV4-3 with TRBJ2-2; 10 bases fit TRBD1. The junction had 8 bases not matched to a gene; V was cut back by 3 bases and J by 7 bases. The CDR3 has 16 residues. Germline CDR1 is LGHNA and CDR2 is YSLEER. CDR3 sequence: CASSQRTGGRGGELFF. The CDR3 nucleotides are TGCGCCAGCAGCCAGAGGACAGGGGGGCGAGGCGGGGAGCTGTTTTTT.

V gene TRBV27 combines with J gene TRBJ1-2, with D tentatively TRBD1 (6 bases). The germline gives CDR1 MNHEY, CDR2 SMNVEV (reference sequence). Trimming cost V 7 bases and J 0 bases, with 30 bases left between them. The CDR3 length is 20 residues. The CDR3 sequence: CASIFGPVGGLALANYGYTF. The CDR3 DNA reads TGTGCCAGCATTTTTGGCCCGGTAGGGGGATTGGCACTGGCTAACTATGGCTACACCTTC.

The chain employs TRBV7-9 and TRBJ2-7; maybe TRBD2 (5 bases). Germline CDR1 SEHNR, CDR2 FQNEAQ (reference sequence). V was trimmed by 5 bases and J by 3 bases, leaving 8 bases between them. The CDR3 loop spans 12 amino acids. In nucleotides, the CDR3 is TGTGCCAGCAGCCTCCGGGACTACGAGCAGTACTTC. This encodes CASSLRDYEQYF.

This clone has a single count. The V gene is TRBV5-6, the J gene TRBJ2-2; 10 nucleotides align to TRBD2. Germline V gene sequence: CDR1 SGHDT, CDR2 YYEEEE. The CDR3 is 17 amino acids. Losses at the gene ends were 4 bases for V and 4 bases for J; bases not matched to a gene: 10. For the CDR3, the DNA is TGTGCCAGCAGCCTTGTCAGCGGGGGGGCGGGCACCGGGGAGCTGTTTTTT. Protein sequence: CASSLVSGGAGTGELFF.

The rearrangement links TRBV7-3 to TRBJ2-3; 9 bases line up with TRBD2. The CDR3 covers 15 residues. The germline V gene has CDR1 SGHTA and CDR2 FQGTGA. The ends lost 3 bases at V and 7 bases at J; junction bases unmatched: 8. CDR3 protein: CASSFVGGGANTQYF. DNA of the CDR3: TGTGCCAGCAGCTTTGTAGGCGGGGGGGCCAATACGCAGTATTTT.

This clone has only one observation. This CDR3 is CSVDLQDSYEQYF. CDR3 sequence (DNA): TGCAGCGTTGATTTGCAGGATTCCTACGAGCAGTACTTC. The gene calls are TRBV29-1 and TRBJ2-7; no clear D. The CDR3 loop spans 13 amino acids. CDR1 is SQVTM, CDR2 ANQGSEA, per germline. Trimming pared 3 bases from V and 1 base from J, leaving 10 bases between.

V and J are TRBV6-5 and TRBJ2-1; the match to TRBD1 covers 7 bases. This CDR3 region has 15 residues. Germline V gene lookup returns CDR1 MNHEY and CDR2 SVGAGI. V lost 5 bases to trimming and J lost 5 bases; unmatched junction nucleotides: 9. The CDR3 spells CASSSRQGSNNEQFF. The CDR3 nucleotides read TGTGCCAGCAGTAGCCGACAGGGATCAAACAATGAGCAGTTCTTC.

This rearrangement joins TRBV28 to TRBJ1-3; unclear D gene. The CDR3 contains 12 residues. CDR1 is MDHEN and CDR2 is SYDVKM in the germline V gene. V lost 6 bases and J lost 8, with 11 bases in between. CDR3 loop: CASRGFGDTIYF. The CDR3 DNA is TGTGCCAGCAGGGGTTTCGGGGACACCATATATTTT.

V and J are TRBV10-3 and TRBJ2-3, with a weak D call TRBD1 (5 bases). The germline V gene has CDR1 ENHRY and CDR2 SYGVKD. Trimming left V 2 bases short and J 1 base short, with 13 bases between. The CDR3 runs 16 residues. CDR3 DNA: TGTGCCATCAGTGAGAACAGGAACTCAGGCACAGATACGCAGTATTTT. Protein product: CAISENRNSGTDTQYF.